These 12 T cell receptor beta chains came from one sample sequenced in a study of CD8 T cells in Susac syndrome (dated by TCRdb to 2018 to 2020). The library came from the immunoSEQ multiplex PCR assay. RNA was extracted with the RNeasy kit and roughly 0.45 to 1 ug was reverse transcribed using random hexamers. TCRdb trimmed the raw reads at Q25, called clones with MiXCR and kept productive beta chains. Rows with one shared CDR3 protein collapse into an entry with the most common genes and DNA. The sample has approximately 280,000 distinct CDR3 sequences on record, 70% to 90% of them singletons. 0.095% to 0.14% of the sample goes to the ten largest clones. The specimen was CD8+ T cells from PBMCs. Receptors were obtained from a human donor with multiple sclerosis.

The rearrangement links TRBV3-1 to TRBJ2-1; D assignment may be TRBD1 or TRBD2 (5 bases each). This CDR3 contains 15 residues. Germline assignment: CDR1 LGHDT and CDR2 YNNKEL (reference sequence). V shed 3 bases and J shed 6 bases, with 15 bases lying between them. Here the CDR3 DNA reads TGTGCCAGCAGCCAGGGGCCCGGGACGGGCAATGAGCAGTTCTTC. Translated, it gives CASSQGPGTGNEQFF.

The genes are TRBV4-1 and TRBJ1-4, with TRBD1 as a possible D gene (5 bases). CDR3 size: 18 residues. Germline values: CDR1 MGHRA, CDR2 YSYEKL. V lost 1 base to trimming and J lost 7 bases, with 22 bases between them. CDR3 protein: CASSQGSGGGLIVEKLFF. The CDR3 DNA reads as TGCGCCAGCAGCCAAGGGTCTGGCGGGGGACTAATCGTTGAAAAACTGTTTTTT.

The chain employs TRBV9 and TRBJ2-7; 8 positions agree with TRBD1. V dropped 3 bases and J dropped 0; count of bases not matched to a gene: 5. There are 15 residues in the CDR3. CDR1 and CDR2 from the germline V gene are SGDLS and YYNGEE. CDR3 amino acids: CASSAGTGLSYEQYF. The DNA for the CDR3 is TGTGCCAGCAGCGCCGGGACAGGACTCTCCTACGAGCAGTACTTC.

This chain connects TRBV11-2 to TRBJ2-7, with a tentative D call TRBD1 (6 bases). Germline CDR1 SGHAT, CDR2 FQNNGV. This CDR3 region has 14 residues. Between the trimmed V and J ends, which lost 3 bases and 3 bases, there was a span of 12 bases. The CDR3 region has the DNA TGTGCCAGCAGCTTGGGGGCCACACACTACGAGCAGTACTTC. Protein product: CASSLGATHYEQYF.

This chain links TRBV19 with TRBJ2-7; 9 bases map to TRBD2. CDR1 is LNHDA, CDR2 SQIVND, per germline (reference sequence). Trimming cost V 0 bases and J 2 bases; bases outside gene matches: 8. The CDR3 runs 17 residues. CDR3 loop: CASSIDSAGGRTYEQYF. The CDR3, as DNA: TGTGCCAGTAGTATAGACTCAGCGGGAGGCCGAACCTACGAGCAGTACTTC. The variable domain in full, with the rest retrieved from reference TRBV19 and TRBJ2-7, is DGGITQSPKYLFRKEGQNVTLSCEQNLNHDAMYWYRQDPGQGLRLIYYSQIVNDFQKGDIAEGYSVSREKKESFPLTVTSAQKNPTAFYLCASSIDSAGGRTYEQYFGPGTRLTVT.

The V gene is TRBV7-3, the J gene TRBJ2-2, with D tentatively TRBD1 or TRBD2 (5 bases each). Germline V gene lookup returns CDR1 SGHTA and CDR2 FQGTGA. Trimming took off 4 bases at V and 6 bases at J, with 21 bases between the two ends. The length of the CDR3 is 17 residues. The CDR3 protein is CASSSPDLVGTAGELFF. Written as DNA, the CDR3 is TGTGCCAGCAGCTCGCCGGACCTTGTGGGGACGGCCGGGGAGCTGTTTTTT.

Here the CDR3 DNA reads TGTGCCAGCAGCACCGCCGCCGGGACAGGGATTTACGAGCAGTACTTC. Amino acids: CASSTAAGTGIYEQYF. V is TRBV7-9 and J is TRBJ2-7, with 9 bases identical to TRBD1. The V and J ends lost 5 bases and 4 bases, in that order; junction bases with no gene match: 12. In germline, CDR1 is SEHNR, CDR2 FQNEAQ (reference sequence). The CDR3 spans 16 residues.

The chain is built from TRBV4-1 and TRBJ1-1; 7 bases agree with TRBD1. This CDR3 comprises 16 residues. Germline values: CDR1 MGHRA, CDR2 YSYEKL. Germline trimming cut 1 base from V and 6 bases from J; bases unmatched to any gene: 11. In DNA, the CDR3 is TGCGCCAGCAGCCAAGCGTCGACAGGGTATTTCGCTGAAGCTTTCTTT. As protein: CASSQASTGYFAEAFF.

The chain has TRBV15 and TRBJ2-7; TRBD2 is a possible D gene (6 bases). V lost 1 base, J lost 2 bases, and 9 bases lay in between. Germline V gives CDR1 LNHNV, CDR2 YYDKDF (reference sequence). The CDR3 contains 14 residues. The CDR3 is CATSRVGGTYEQYF. The CDR3 DNA follows: TGTGCCACCAGCAGAGTCGGGGGTACCTACGAGCAGTACTTC.

The V call is TRBV30, the J call TRBJ1-2; D gene ambiguous. The CDR3 covers 12 residues. Trimming removed 7 bases from V and 8 bases from J, with 17 bases in between. Germline V lookup: CDR1 GTSNPN, CDR2 SVGIG (reference sequence). The DNA of the CDR3 is TGTGCCTCCCCCCGACGGGGTGGGGGCTACACCTTC. This codes for CASPRRGGGYTF.

The chain combines TRBV3-1 with TRBJ2-7; possibly TRBD1 or TRBD2 for D (5 bases each). V lost 2 bases, J lost 2 bases, and 10 bases lay in between. CDR3 length: 14 residues. Germline CDR1 and CDR2: LGHDT and YNNKEL (reference sequence). CDR3 protein: CASSQRDAAYEQYF. CDR3 bases: TGTGCCAGCAGCCAAAGGGACGCAGCCTACGAGCAGTACTTC.

This clonotype appeared once. The CDR3 here is CSAPGAFTYEQYF. The DNA for the CDR3 is TGCAGTGCCCCGGGGGCCTTCACCTACGAGCAGTACTTC. This sequence joins TRBV20-1 and TRBJ2-7, with D tentatively TRBD1 or TRBD2 (6 bases each). V lost 6 bases, J lost 2 bases, and 14 bases lay in between. Germline CDR1 and CDR2: DFQATT and SNEGSKA (reference sequence). The CDR3 runs 13 residues.